This T cell receptor (beta chain) was sequenced for a study of graft-versus-host responses after intestinal transplantation. The wider study: Transplants were multivisceral, liver-intestinal, or isolated intestinal. For around 3 years after anti-thymocyte globulin induction, all recipients took tacrolimus and steroids.

In the case of this clone: Antigen specificity is unknown.

General study points: Allograft clonal ratios (graft-versus-host to host-versus-graft) were high in patients who had graft-donor T cell macrochimerism.

Per germline, CDR1 MNHEY and CDR2 SMNVEV (reference sequence). The CDR3 runs to 17 residues. V trimming: 2 bases; J trimming: 4 bases; junction bases outside the gene matches: 11. Using immunoSEQ multiplex PCR, the repertoire was profiled, and TCRdb retains in-frame clones only, with some absent. The sample holds 65,000 to 90,000 clones, 89% seen once. The sequence was obtained from a human donor who received an intestinal transplant. V and J are TRBV27 and TRBJ2-1; 7 positions match TRBD1. The material sequenced was unstimulated CD8+ T cells sorted from spleen or lymph node cells, taken before intestinal transplant. The DNA for the CDR3 is TGTGCCAGCAGTTTACTCCGAAACAGGGGCAAGTACAATGAGCAGTTCTTC. Protein sequence: CASSLLRNRGKYNEQFF.